The 22 T cell receptor beta chains below come from one sample, sequenced in a study of control samples from healthy donors and cancer patients. The table came from immunoSEQ multiplex PCR; TCRdb's copy has only in-frame clones and leaves some out. The sample lists over 100,000 clones; roughly 88% were seen once. The sequencing sample was made of blood. These receptors all stem from a man aged 45-65 years in good health.

This sequence joins TRBV5-1 and TRBJ2-1; TRBD2 aligns across 11 bases. Per the germline V gene, CDR1 is SGHRS and CDR2 is YFSETQ. The CDR3 consists of 17 residues. V was clipped by 1 base and J by 2 bases; unmatched bases: 5. DNA for the CDR3: TGCGCCAGCAGCTTGTCCGTAGCGGGGGGGCCCTACAATGAGCAGTTCTTC. Encoded protein: CASSLSVAGGPYNEQFF.

This chain uses TRBV28 with TRBJ1-4; TRBD1 aligns across 8 bases. Germline CDR1 is MDHEN and CDR2 is SYDVKM. The V and J ends lost 5 bases and 8 bases, in that order; junction bases with no gene match: 4. The CDR3 is made up of 13 amino acids. CDR3 bases: TGTGCCAGCAGTCTGGACAGGGCCGAAAAACTGTTTTTT. Translating gives CASSLDRAEKLFF.

The rearrangement uses TRBV11-3 and TRBJ2-1; TRBD2 might be the D (5 bases). The CDR3 totals 18 residues. Between the trimmed V and J ends, which lost 0 bases and 0 bases, there was a span of 15 bases. Germline V gives CDR1 SGHNT, CDR2 YENEEA. CDR3 bases: TGTGCCAGCAGCTTAGAGGGCGGACTTTTCAGCTCCTACAATGAGCAGTTCTTC. Protein sequence: CASSLEGGLFSSYNEQFF.

The CDR3 is CASKRGQAINYGYTF. The CDR3 nucleotides are TGTGCCAGCAAGCGTGGGCAGGCCATTAACTATGGCTACACCTTC. The chain is built from TRBV2 and TRBJ1-2, with D unclear. Germline V lookup: CDR1 SNHLY, CDR2 FYNNEI. The CDR3 is made up of 15 amino acids. Trimming shortened V by 7 bases and J by 1 base, and 16 bases separated the two germline ends. The variable domain in full, completed from reference TRBV2 and TRBJ1-2, reads EPEVTQTPSHQVTQMGQEVILRCVPISNHLYFYWYRQILGQKVEFLVSFYNNEISEKSEIFDDQFSVERPDGSNFTLKIRSTKLEDSAMYFCASKRGQAINYGYTFGSGTRLTVV.

V is TRBV3-1 (or the pseudogene TRBV3-2) and J is TRBJ1-6; no clear D. The CDR3 spans 15 residues. The germline V gene encodes CDR1 LGHDT and CDR2 YNNKEL (reference sequence). The ends were cut back, 1 base at V and 1 base at J, with 5 bases in the middle. This CDR3 is CASSQGGSYNSPLHF. The CDR3 nucleotides read TGTGCCAGCAGCCAAGGTGGTTCCTATAATTCACCCCTCCACTTT.

This chain links TRBV5-4 with TRBJ2-2; 8 bases are a match to TRBD2. The CDR3 loop spans 15 amino acids. J was trimmed by 1 base and V by 2 bases; bases with no gene match: 1. The germline CDR1 and CDR2 sequences are SGHNT and YYREEE (reference sequence). The CDR3 reads CASSFLAGNTGELFF. CDR3 bases: TGTGCCAGCAGCTTCCTAGCGGGGAACACCGGGGAGCTGTTTTTT.

This chain links TRBV30 with TRBJ2-7; possible D gene TRBD1, 7 bases. The CDR3 covers 13 residues. The ends were cut back, 3 bases at V and 4 bases at J, with 13 bases in the middle. The germline V gene has CDR1 GTSNPN and CDR2 SVGIG (reference sequence). As DNA, the CDR3 is TGTGCCTGGAGGGGCAGGGGGGAATACGAGCAGTACTTC. Its protein is CAWRGRGEYEQYF. Full variable domain (remainder filled in from reference TRBV30 and TRBJ2-7): SQTIHQWPATLVQPVGSPLSLECTVEGTSNPNLYWYRQAAGRGLQLLFYSVGIGQISSEVPQNLSASRPQDRQFILSSKKLLLSDSGFYLCAWRGRGEYEQYFGPGTRLTVT.

The chain combines TRBV2 with TRBJ1-1; D unresolved. Per the germline V gene, CDR1 is SNHLY and CDR2 is FYNNEI. The CDR3 is 13 amino acids. V shed 7 bases and J shed 3 bases, with 12 bases lying between them. Here the CDR3 DNA reads TGTGCCAGCACGACCCCCTTATACACTGAAGCTTTCTTT. This sequence encodes CASTTPLYTEAFF. The entire variable domain, with the rest obtained from reference TRBV2 and TRBJ1-1, is as follows: EPEVTQTPSHQVTQMGQEVILRCVPISNHLYFYWYRQILGQKVEFLVSFYNNEISEKSEIFDDQFSVERPDGSNFTLKIRSTKLEDSAMYFCASTTPLYTEAFFGQGTRLTVV.

Of note for this clone: At one boundary the junction diverges from the germline segment, which might be a read error. V and J are TRBV10-3 and TRBJ1-2; the D gene is possibly TRBD1 (6 bases). Germline V gene sequence: CDR1 ENHRY, CDR2 SYGVKD. The CDR3 covers 13 residues. The DNA of the CDR3 is TGTGCCAGCCAGTCCACAGGGAACTATGACTACACCTTC. Residues: CASQSTGNYDYTF.

The CDR3 loop is CAMGGRNTEAFF. CDR3 DNA: TGTGCCATGGGCGGAAGGAACACTGAAGCTTTCTTT. The chain is built from TRBV6-5 and TRBJ1-1, with D uncertain. This CDR3 has 12 amino acids. V was trimmed by 10 bases and J by 1 base, leaving 10 bases between them. CDR1 is MNHEY and CDR2 is SVGAGI in the germline V gene.

CDR3 nucleotides: TGTGCCTGGAGTGTTCCAGGGGATGGCTATGGCTACACCTTC. Translated, it gives CAWSVPGDGYGYTF. The V call is TRBV30, the J call TRBJ1-2; the D gene is possibly TRBD1 (6 bases). The CDR3 runs to 14 residues. CDR1 and CDR2 (germline): GTSNPN, SVGIG (reference sequence). The V and J ends lost 0 bases and 4 bases respectively, with 12 bases between them.

Only one count was recorded for this clone. The chain combines TRBV28 with TRBJ2-1; unclear D gene. V lost 3 bases to trimming and J lost 7 bases, with 4 bases between them. The V gene's germline CDR1 is MDHEN and CDR2 SYDVKM. The CDR3 is 11 residues long. The CDR3 DNA sequence: TGTGCCAGCAGTTTTGTGAATGAGCAGTTCTTC. Its translation: CASSFVNEQFF.

This clone occurred once. The chain couples TRBV28 to TRBJ1-2; 8 nucleotides align to TRBD1. Looked up from germline, CDR1 is MDHEN and CDR2 is SYDVKM. This CDR3 is built from 15 residues. The trim removed 6 bases at V and 3 bases at J, leaving 9 bases unmatched. CDR3 DNA: TGTGCCAGCAGCCCAATCGGACAGGGTGACTATGGCTACACCTTC. The encoded protein is CASSPIGQGDYGYTF.

The rearrangement joins TRBV28 to TRBJ1-1; tentative D call: TRBD1 (6 bases). The CDR3 length is 14 residues. Deletions cut 2 bases from V and 6 bases from J, with 13 bases between. Germline CDR1 MDHEN, CDR2 SYDVKM. The CDR3 region is CASSLTGPGAEAFF. In DNA form, the CDR3 reads TGTGCCAGCAGTTTAACAGGGCCAGGGGCTGAAGCTTTCTTT.

The chain has TRBV7-8 and TRBJ2-2; 7 bases match TRBD1. The CDR3 runs to 15 residues. The junction had 4 bases not matched to a gene; V was cut back by 5 bases and J by 1 base. The germline V gene encodes CDR1 SGHVS and CDR2 FQNEAQ. The CDR3 sequence is CASSPDRVNTGELFF. CDR3 nucleotides: TGTGCCAGCAGCCCCGACAGGGTGAACACCGGGGAGCTGTTTTTT.

This chain links TRBV5-6 with TRBJ2-3, with 13 bases aligning to TRBD2. Trimming at V came to 4 bases and at J to 4 bases, leaving 3 bases not matched to a gene. CDR1 SGHDT and CDR2 YYEEEE come from the germline V gene. The CDR3 is made up of 15 amino acids. CDR3 in amino acids: CASSPGLAGADTQYF. DNA for the CDR3: TGTGCCAGCAGCCCCGGACTAGCGGGGGCAGATACGCAGTATTTT.

The chain has TRBV6-4 and TRBJ1-2; no definite D call. There are 15 residues in the CDR3. The V and J ends lost 2 bases and 1 base respectively, with 11 bases between them. CDR1 and CDR2 from the germline V gene are MRHNA and SNTAGT. The CDR3 spells CASSDRGQLNYGYTF. The CDR3, as DNA: TGTGCCAGCAGTGACCGCGGGCAGCTTAACTATGGCTACACCTTC.

The chain uses TRBV9 and TRBJ2-7; D call uncertain. V lost 3 bases to trimming and J lost 0 bases, with 13 bases between them. The germline V gene encodes CDR1 SGDLS and CDR2 YYNGEE. This CDR3 spans 15 amino acids. CDR3 sequence (DNA): TGTGCCAGCAGCGAATCAGAACTCAGCTCCTACGAGCAGTACTTC. Protein: CASSESELSSYEQYF.

For the CDR3, the DNA is TGTGCCAGCAGCTTGGAAGGGCTGGCGAACACCGGGGAGCTGTTTTTT. This sequence encodes CASSLEGLANTGELFF. This chain connects TRBV5-4 to TRBJ2-2; D remains ambiguous. The CDR3 covers 16 residues. Trimming stripped 0 bases from V and 0 bases from J, with 9 bases between. In germline, CDR1 is SGHNT, CDR2 YYREEE (reference sequence).

The chain combines TRBV6-1 with TRBJ1-2; D unresolved. The CDR3 spans 14 residues. Germline V gene lookup returns CDR1 MNHNS and CDR2 SASEGT. V lost 1 base, J lost 4 bases, and 10 bases lay in between. As DNA, the CDR3 is TGTGCCAGCAGTGAAGGCAGACTACTCTATGGCTACACCTTC. This sequence encodes CASSEGRLLYGYTF.

This chain uses TRBV7-2 with TRBJ1-5, with a possible D match to TRBD1 (6 bases). The CDR3 spans 16 residues. CDR1 is SGHTA and CDR2 is FQGNSA in the germline V gene. V lost 5 bases and J lost 7, with 21 bases in between. CDR3 sequence reads: CASSRGGLAGSQPQHF. CDR3 sequence (DNA): TGTGCCAGCAGCAGGGGGGGGTTGGCAGGCTCACAGCCCCAGCATTTT. The whole variable domain, filled in from reference TRBV7-2 and TRBJ1-5, reads GAGVSQSPSNKVTEKGKDVELRCDPISGHTALYWYRQSLGQGLEFLIYFQGNSAPDKSGLPSDRFSAERTGGSVSTLTIQRTQQEDSAVYLCASSRGGLAGSQPQHFGDGTRLSIL.

This chain connects TRBV28 to TRBJ2-3, with D maybe TRBD1 (5 bases). The CDR3 runs to 14 residues. From germline, CDR1 is MDHEN and CDR2 SYDVKM. V lost 3 bases and J lost 6, with 13 bases in between. The CDR3: CASSLMGRVDTQYF. CDR3 coding DNA: TGTGCCAGCAGTTTGATGGGCAGGGTGGATACGCAGTATTTT.